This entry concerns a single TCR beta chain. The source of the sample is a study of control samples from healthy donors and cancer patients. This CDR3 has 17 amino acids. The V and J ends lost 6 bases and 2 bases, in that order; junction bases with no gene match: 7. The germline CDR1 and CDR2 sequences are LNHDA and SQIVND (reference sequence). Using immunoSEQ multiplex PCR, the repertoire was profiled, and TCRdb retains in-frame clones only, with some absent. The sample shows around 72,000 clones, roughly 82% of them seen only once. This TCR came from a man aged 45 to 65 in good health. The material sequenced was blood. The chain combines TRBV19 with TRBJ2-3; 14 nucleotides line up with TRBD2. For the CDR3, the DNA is TGTGCCAGTAGGGGACTAGCGGGAGTAGGGAACACAGATACGCAGTATTTT. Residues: CASRGLAGVGNTDTQYF. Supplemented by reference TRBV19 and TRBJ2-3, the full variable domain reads DGGITQSPKYLFRKEGQNVTLSCEQNLNHDAMYWYRQDPGQGLRLIYYSQIVNDFQKGDIAEGYSVSREKKESFPLTVTSAQKNPTAFYLCASRGLAGVGNTDTQYFGPGTRLTVL.